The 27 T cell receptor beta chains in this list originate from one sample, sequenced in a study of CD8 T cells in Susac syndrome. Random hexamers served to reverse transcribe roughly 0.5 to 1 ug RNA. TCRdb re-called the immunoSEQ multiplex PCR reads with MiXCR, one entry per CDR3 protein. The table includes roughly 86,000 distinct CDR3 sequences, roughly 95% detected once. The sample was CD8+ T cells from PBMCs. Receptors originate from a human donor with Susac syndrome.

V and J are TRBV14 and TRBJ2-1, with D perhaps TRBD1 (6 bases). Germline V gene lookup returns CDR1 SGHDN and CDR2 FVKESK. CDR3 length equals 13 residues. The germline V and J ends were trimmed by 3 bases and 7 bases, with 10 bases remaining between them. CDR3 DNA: TGTGCCAGCAGCCATGGACAGAATAATGAGCAGTTCTTC. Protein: CASSHGQNNEQFF.

CDR3 amino acids: CSARGGESSYNSPLHF. The CDR3 DNA is TGCAGTGCTAGAGGTGGAGAGAGCTCCTATAATTCACCCCTCCACTTT. The J gene is TRBJ1-6, the V gene TRBV20-1; the D is unclear. V was trimmed by 1 base and J by 0 bases, leaving 10 bases between them. Germline-derived CDR1 and CDR2 are DFQATT and SNEGSKA (reference sequence). There are 16 residues in the CDR3.

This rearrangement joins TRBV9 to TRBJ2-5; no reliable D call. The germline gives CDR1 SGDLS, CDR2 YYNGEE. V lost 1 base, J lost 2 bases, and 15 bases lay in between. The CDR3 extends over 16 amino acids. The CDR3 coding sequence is TGTGCCAGCAGCGTAAACACTCGAGGTTGGCAAGAGACCCAGTACTTC. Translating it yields CASSVNTRGWQETQYF.

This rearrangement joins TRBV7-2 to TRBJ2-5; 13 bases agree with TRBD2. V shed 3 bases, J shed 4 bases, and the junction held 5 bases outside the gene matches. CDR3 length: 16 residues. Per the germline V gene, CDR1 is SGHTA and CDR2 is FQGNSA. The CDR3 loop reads CASSFIRLAGGETQYF. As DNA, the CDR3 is TGTGCCAGCAGCTTTATTAGACTAGCGGGGGGAGAGACCCAGTACTTC.

In DNA, the CDR3 is TGCAGTGCTAGCCGCGAGGTTGGCGAGCAGTACTTC. Its translation: CSASREVGEQYF. The genes are TRBV20-1 and TRBJ2-7, with unresolved D. The CDR3 is made up of 12 amino acids. CDR1 is DFQATT and CDR2 is SNEGSKA in the germline V gene (reference sequence). Trimming pared 3 bases from V and 6 bases from J, leaving 12 bases between.

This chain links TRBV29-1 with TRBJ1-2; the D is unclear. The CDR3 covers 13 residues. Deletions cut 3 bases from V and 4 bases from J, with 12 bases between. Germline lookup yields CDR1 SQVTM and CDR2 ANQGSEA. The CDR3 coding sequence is TGCAGCGTTGAGCAGGCCGATACCTATGGCTACACCTTC. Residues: CSVEQADTYGYTF.

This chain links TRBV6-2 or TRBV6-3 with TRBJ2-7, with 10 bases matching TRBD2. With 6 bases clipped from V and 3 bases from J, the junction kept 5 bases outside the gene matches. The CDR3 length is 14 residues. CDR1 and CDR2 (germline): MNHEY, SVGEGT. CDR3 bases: TGTGCCAGCAGACTCAGGACTAGCGGCTACGAGCAGTACTTC. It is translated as CASRLRTSGYEQYF.

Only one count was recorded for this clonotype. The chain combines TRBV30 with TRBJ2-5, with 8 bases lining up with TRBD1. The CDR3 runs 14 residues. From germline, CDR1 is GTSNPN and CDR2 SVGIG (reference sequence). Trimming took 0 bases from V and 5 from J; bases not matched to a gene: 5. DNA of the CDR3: TGTGCCTGGAGTGTCCAGGGGGCAGGGGAGACCCAGTACTTC. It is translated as CAWSVQGAGETQYF.

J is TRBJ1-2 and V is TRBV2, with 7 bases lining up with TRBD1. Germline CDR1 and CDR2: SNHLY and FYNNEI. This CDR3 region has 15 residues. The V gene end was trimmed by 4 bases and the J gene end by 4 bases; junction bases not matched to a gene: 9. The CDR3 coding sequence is TGTGCCAGCAGTGGGGGGACAGACGACTTCTATGGCTACACCTTC. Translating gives CASSGGTDDFYGYTF.

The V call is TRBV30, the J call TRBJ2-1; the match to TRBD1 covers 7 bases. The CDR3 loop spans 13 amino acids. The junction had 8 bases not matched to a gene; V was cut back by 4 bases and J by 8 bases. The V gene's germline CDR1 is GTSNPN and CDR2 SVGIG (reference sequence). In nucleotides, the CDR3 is TGTGCCTGGAACAAGGGGGCAGTAGATGAGCAGTTCTTC. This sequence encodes CAWNKGAVDEQFF.

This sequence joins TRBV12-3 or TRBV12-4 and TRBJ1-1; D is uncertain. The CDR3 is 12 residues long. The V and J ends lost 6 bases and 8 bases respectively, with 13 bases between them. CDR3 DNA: TGTGCCAGCAGCCAAACGGGAAGGGAAGCTTTCTTT. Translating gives CASSQTGREAFF.

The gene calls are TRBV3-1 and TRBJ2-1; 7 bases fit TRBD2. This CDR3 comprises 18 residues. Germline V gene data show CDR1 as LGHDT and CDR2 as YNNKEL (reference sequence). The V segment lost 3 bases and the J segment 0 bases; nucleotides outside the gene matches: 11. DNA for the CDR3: TGTGCCAGCAGCCAGGGGTCGGGGGGTCCAAGCTCCTACAATGAGCAGTTCTTC. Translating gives CASSQGSGGPSSYNEQFF.

CDR3 in amino acids: CATTTGQGVGGNQPQHF. CDR3 bases: TGTGCCACTACGACGGGACAGGGTGTAGGAGGCAATCAGCCCCAGCATTTT. The chain carries TRBV19 and TRBJ1-5, with TRBD1 matching over 9 bases. CDR3 length: 17 amino acids. J lost 2 bases, V lost 10 bases, and 15 bases had no gene match. Germline V gene data show CDR1 as LNHDA and CDR2 as SQIVND (reference sequence).

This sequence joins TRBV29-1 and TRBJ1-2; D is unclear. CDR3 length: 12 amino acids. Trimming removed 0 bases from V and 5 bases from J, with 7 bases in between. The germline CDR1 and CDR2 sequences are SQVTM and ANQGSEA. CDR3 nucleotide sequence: TGCAGCGTTGAAGATCGACATTATGGCTACACCTTC. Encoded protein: CSVEDRHYGYTF. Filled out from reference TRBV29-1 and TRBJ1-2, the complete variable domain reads SAVISQKPSRDICQRGTSLTIQCQVDSQVTMMFWYRQQPGQSLTLIATANQGSEATYESGFVIDKFPISRPNLTFSTLTVSNMSPEDSSIYLCSVEDRHYGYTFGSGTRLTVV.

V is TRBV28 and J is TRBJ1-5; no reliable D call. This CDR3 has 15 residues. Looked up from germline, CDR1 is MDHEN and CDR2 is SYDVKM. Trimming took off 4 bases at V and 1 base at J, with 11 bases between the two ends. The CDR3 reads CASSSLDGSNQPQHF. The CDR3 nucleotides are TGTGCCAGCAGTTCCCTGGACGGAAGCAATCAGCCCCAGCATTTT.

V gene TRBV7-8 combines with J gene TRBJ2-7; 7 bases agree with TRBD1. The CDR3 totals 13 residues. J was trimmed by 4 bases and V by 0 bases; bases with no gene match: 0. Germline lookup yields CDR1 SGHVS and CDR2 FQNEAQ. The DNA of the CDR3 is TGTGCCAGCAGCTTAGCGGGACAGTACGAGCAGTACTTC. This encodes CASSLAGQYEQYF.

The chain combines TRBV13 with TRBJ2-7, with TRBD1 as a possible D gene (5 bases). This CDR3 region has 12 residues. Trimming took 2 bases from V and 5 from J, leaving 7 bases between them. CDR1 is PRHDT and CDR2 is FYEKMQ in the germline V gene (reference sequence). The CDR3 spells CASSLQGHEQYF. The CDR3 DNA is TGTGCCAGCAGCTTACAGGGTCACGAGCAGTACTTC.

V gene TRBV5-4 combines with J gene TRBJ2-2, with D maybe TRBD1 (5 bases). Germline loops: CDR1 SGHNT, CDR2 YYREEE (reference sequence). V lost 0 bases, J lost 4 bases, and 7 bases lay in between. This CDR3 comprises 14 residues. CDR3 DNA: TGTGCCAGCAGCTTGGGAAGGGGCACCGGGGAGCTGTTTTTT. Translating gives CASSLGRGTGELFF.

The CDR3 coding sequence is TGCGCCAGCAGCGACCTTGGGAGGGGAATCTACGAGCAGTACTTC. It translates to CASSDLGRGIYEQYF. The V gene is TRBV5-1, the J gene TRBJ2-7; 7 bases fit TRBD2. V was clipped by 4 bases and J by 3 bases; unmatched bases: 10. The CDR3 is 15 residues long. Germline V gene lookup returns CDR1 SGHRS and CDR2 YFSETQ.

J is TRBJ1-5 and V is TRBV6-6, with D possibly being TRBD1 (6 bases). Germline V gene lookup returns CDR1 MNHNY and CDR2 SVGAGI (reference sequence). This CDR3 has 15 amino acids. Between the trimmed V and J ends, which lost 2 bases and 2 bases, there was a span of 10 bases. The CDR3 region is CASSYREGGNQPQHF. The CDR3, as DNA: TGTGCCAGCAGTTACCGGGAGGGGGGCAATCAGCCCCAGCATTTT.

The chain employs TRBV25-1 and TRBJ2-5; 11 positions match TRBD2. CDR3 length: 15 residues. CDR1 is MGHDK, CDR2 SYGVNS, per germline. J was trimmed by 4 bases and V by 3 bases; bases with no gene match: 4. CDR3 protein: CASSDISGGAETQYF. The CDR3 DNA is TGTGCCAGCAGTGATATTAGCGGGGGGGCAGAGACCCAGTACTTC.

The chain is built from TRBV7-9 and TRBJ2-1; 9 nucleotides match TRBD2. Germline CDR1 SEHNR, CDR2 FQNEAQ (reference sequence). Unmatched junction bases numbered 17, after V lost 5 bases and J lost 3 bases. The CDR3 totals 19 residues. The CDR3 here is CASSPPLGYASGVYNEQFF. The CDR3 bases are TGTGCCAGCAGCCCCCCCTTGGGGTATGCTAGCGGGGTCTACAATGAGCAGTTCTTC. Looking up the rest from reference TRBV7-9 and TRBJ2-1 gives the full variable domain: DTGVSQNPRHKITKRGQNVTFRCDPISEHNRLYWYRQTLGQGPEFLTYFQNEAQLEKSRLLSDRFSAERPKGSFSTLEIQRTEQGDSAMYLCASSPPLGYASGVYNEQFFGPGTRLTVL.

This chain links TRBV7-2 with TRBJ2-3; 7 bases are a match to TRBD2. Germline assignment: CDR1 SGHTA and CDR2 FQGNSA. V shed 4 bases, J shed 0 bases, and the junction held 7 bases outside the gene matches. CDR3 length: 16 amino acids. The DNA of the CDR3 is TGTGCCAGCAGCTCCAATAGCGGGTCTAGCACAGATACGCAGTATTTT. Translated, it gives CASSSNSGSSTDTQYF.

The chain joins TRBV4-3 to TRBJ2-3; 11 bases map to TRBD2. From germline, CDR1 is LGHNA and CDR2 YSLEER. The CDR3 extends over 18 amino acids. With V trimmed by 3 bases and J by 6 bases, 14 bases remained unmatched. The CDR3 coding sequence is TGCGCCAGCAGCCAGGTGCTCCCGACTAGCGGGGATTTTGATACGCAGTATTTT. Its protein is CASSQVLPTSGDFDTQYF.

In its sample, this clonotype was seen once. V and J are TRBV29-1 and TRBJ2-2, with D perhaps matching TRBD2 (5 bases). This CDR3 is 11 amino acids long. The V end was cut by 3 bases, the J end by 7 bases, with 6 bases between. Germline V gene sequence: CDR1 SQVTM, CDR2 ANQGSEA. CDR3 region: CSVDGGGELFF. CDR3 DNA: TGCAGCGTTGATGGAGGCGGGGAGCTGTTTTTT.

CDR3 nucleotide sequence: TGTGCCTGGAGTGCCTTTACGTTTGGAAATTCACCCCTCCACTTT. It translates to CAWSAFTFGNSPLHF. The J gene is TRBJ1-6, the V gene TRBV30, with no clear D. The CDR3 loop spans 15 amino acids. Germline V gene sequence: CDR1 GTSNPN, CDR2 SVGIG (reference sequence). V dropped 1 base and J dropped 7 bases, with 14 bases sitting between them.

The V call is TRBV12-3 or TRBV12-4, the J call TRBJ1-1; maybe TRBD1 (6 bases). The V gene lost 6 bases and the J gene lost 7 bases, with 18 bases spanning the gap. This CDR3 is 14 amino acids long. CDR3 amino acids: CASRIKGGLGEAFF. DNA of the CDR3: TGTGCCAGCAGGATCAAAGGGGGGCTTGGTGAAGCTTTCTTT.